The 18 T cell receptor beta chains reported below all come from one sample, sequenced in a study of blood T cell repertoires in COVID-19. TCRdb's table, derived via immunoSEQ multiplex PCR, lists solely in-frame clones and lacks some. The sample has about 300,000 clones; approximately 90% are singletons. Material: peripheral blood. These receptors originate from a woman aged 25 to 39 with COVID-19, enrolled during active disease.

The V and J genes are TRBV7-8 and TRBJ2-3; 8 bases agree with TRBD2. This CDR3 is 16 amino acids long. The V and J ends lost 5 bases and 2 bases, in that order; junction bases with no gene match: 9. Germline V gene data show CDR1 as SGHVS and CDR2 as FQNEAQ. Here the CDR3 reads CASSPTRGAITDTQYF. For the CDR3, the DNA is TGTGCCAGCAGCCCCACGCGGGGGGCAATCACAGATACGCAGTATTTT.

The V and J genes are TRBV6-4 and TRBJ2-1; 8 bases line up with TRBD2. This CDR3 comprises 16 residues. V lost 2 bases to trimming and J lost 5 bases; unmatched junction nucleotides: 8. Germline CDR1 MRHNA, CDR2 SNTAGT. For the CDR3, the DNA is TGTGCCAGCAGTGACAAGGTGGCGGGGGGTCACAATGAGCAGTTCTTC. Amino acid sequence: CASSDKVAGGHNEQFF.

The chain carries TRBV24-1 and TRBJ1-1; 7 bases map to TRBD1. CDR1 KGHDR and CDR2 SFDVKD come from the germline V gene. This CDR3 comprises 13 residues. Trimming removed 3 bases from V and 5 bases from J; junction bases left unmatched: 2. The CDR3: CATSDADRTEAFF. The CDR3 DNA reads as TGTGCCACCAGTGATGCGGACAGGACTGAAGCTTTCTTT.

CDR3 sequence: CASSKSLGEPQHF. As DNA, the CDR3 is TGTGCCAGCAGCAAATCCCTAGGGGAGCCCCAGCATTTT. The chain joins TRBV5-6 to TRBJ1-5; D is possibly TRBD1 (5 bases). CDR3 length: 13 amino acids. The V gene lost 4 bases and the J gene lost 8 bases, with 13 bases spanning the gap. CDR1 and CDR2 from the germline V gene are SGHDT and YYEEEE.

V is TRBV11-2 and J is TRBJ1-3; D may be TRBD1 (5 bases). This CDR3 region has 14 residues. Trimming shortened V by 5 bases and J by 4 bases, and 12 bases separated the two germline ends. CDR1 and CDR2 (germline): SGHAT, FQNNGV. CDR3 sequence reads: CASSAPRTGNTIYF. In DNA, the CDR3 is TGTGCCAGCAGCGCCCCTCGGACAGGAAACACCATATATTTT.

The V and J genes are TRBV7-4 and TRBJ1-6, with 12 bases lining up with TRBD1. Per the germline V gene, CDR1 is SGHVT and CDR2 is SQSDAQ. The trim removed 1 base at V and 5 bases at J, leaving 3 bases unmatched. The CDR3 length is 17 residues. The CDR3 spells CASSLVRDRGHNSPLHF. CDR3 bases: TGTGCCAGCAGCTTAGTACGGGACAGGGGGCATAATTCACCCCTCCACTTT.

The rearrangement joins TRBV7-9 to TRBJ2-5; 9 nucleotides align to TRBD1. Germline CDR1 SEHNR, CDR2 FQNEAQ (reference sequence). CDR3 length equals 16 residues. With 5 bases clipped from V and 1 base from J, the junction kept 8 bases outside the gene matches. The chain's CDR3 is CASSDKTQGAQETQYF. CDR3 sequence (DNA): TGTGCCAGCAGCGACAAGACACAGGGGGCCCAAGAGACCCAGTACTTC.

This chain links TRBV10-1 with TRBJ1-5; D remains unclear. Germline lookup yields CDR1 WNHNN and CDR2 SYGVQD (reference sequence). Deletions cut 6 bases from V and 9 bases from J, with 12 bases between. CDR3 length equals 12 residues. The CDR3 loop is CASSVRVRPQHF. Written as DNA, the CDR3 is TGCGCCAGCAGCGTACGGGTGAGGCCCCAGCATTTT.

The CDR3 protein is CASSEMKGQGDYGYTF. The CDR3 DNA reads TGTGCCAGCAGCGAAATGAAGGGACAGGGAGACTATGGCTACACCTTC. The chain links TRBV11-2 to TRBJ1-2; TRBD1 matches 9 bases. The germline V gene encodes CDR1 SGHAT and CDR2 FQNNGV. The length of the CDR3 is 16 residues. V was clipped by 5 bases and J by 3 bases; unmatched bases: 10.

The J gene is TRBJ1-2, the V gene TRBV11-2; D is undetermined. The CDR3 extends over 14 amino acids. The germline V gene encodes CDR1 SGHAT and CDR2 FQNNGV. Trimming left V 6 bases short and J 2 bases short, with 13 bases between. CDR3 coding DNA: TGTGCCAGCAGGGAACCGGGGAGAAACTATGGCTACACCTTC. It encodes CASREPGRNYGYTF.

This chain uses TRBV20-1 with TRBJ2-7; D gene uncertain. Trimming shortened V by 3 bases and J by 5 bases, and 11 bases separated the two germline ends. The germline CDR1 and CDR2 sequences are DFQATT and SNEGSKA (reference sequence). CDR3 length: 12 residues. This CDR3 is CSASHQVDEQYF. The DNA for the CDR3 is TGCAGTGCTAGTCACCAGGTCGACGAGCAGTACTTC.

The V and J genes are TRBV15 and TRBJ2-1, with TRBD1 matching over 7 bases. Germline-derived CDR1 and CDR2 are LNHNV and YYDKDF (reference sequence). The ends lost 0 bases at V and 6 bases at J; junction bases unmatched: 8. The CDR3 extends over 16 amino acids. CDR3 DNA: TGTGCCACCAGCAGAGAACCCGGGACAGTCTTCAATGAGCAGTTCTTC. This encodes CATSREPGTVFNEQFF.

The chain links TRBV11-2 to TRBJ2-2; 8 bases map to TRBD2. The germline V gene has CDR1 SGHAT and CDR2 FQNNGV. The CDR3 runs to 17 residues. Unmatched junction bases numbered 10, after V lost 2 bases and J lost 5 bases. Here the CDR3 reads CASSLRRLARITGELFF. The CDR3 DNA reads as TGTGCCAGCAGCTTACGAAGACTAGCGAGAATTACCGGGGAGCTGTTTTTT. Variable domain in full (rest from reference TRBV11-2 and TRBJ2-2): EAGVAQSPRYKIIEKRQSVAFWCNPISGHATLYWYQQILGQGPKLLIQFQNNGVVDDSQLPKDRFSAERLKGVDSTLKIQPAKLEDSAVYLCASSLRRLARITGELFFGEGSRLTVL.

The chain uses TRBV2 and TRBJ1-2; 9 bases match TRBD1. The CDR3 has 14 amino acids. The V gene's germline CDR1 is SNHLY and CDR2 FYNNEI. Trimming took 6 bases from V and 3 from J; bases not matched to a gene: 5. Written as DNA, the CDR3 is TGTGCCAGCAGGTACAGGGGGCAGGACTATGGCTACACCTTC. Its protein is CASRYRGQDYGYTF.

This sequence joins TRBV6-5 and TRBJ1-5, with 8 positions matching TRBD1. The germline gives CDR1 MNHEY, CDR2 SVGAGI. V was clipped by 7 bases and J by 6 bases; unmatched bases: 11. This CDR3 comprises 15 residues. CDR3 region: CASTGDRPRVQPQHF. CDR3 nucleotide sequence: TGTGCCAGCACCGGGGACAGGCCCCGGGTTCAGCCCCAGCATTTT.

The V call is TRBV9, the J call TRBJ2-2, with D maybe TRBD1 (6 bases). Trimming left V 0 bases short and J 6 bases short, with 15 bases between. The CDR3 contains 16 residues. Germline values: CDR1 SGDLS, CDR2 YYNGEE. The CDR3 DNA sequence: TGTGCCAGCAGCGTAGTCCAGGGGTGGGCTCCCGGGGAGCTGTTTTTT. Translated: CASSVVQGWAPGELFF.

The chain recombines TRBV2 with TRBJ2-3; a weak D match, TRBD2 (5 bases). CDR1 and CDR2 from the germline V gene are SNHLY and FYNNEI. CDR3 size: 15 residues. The germline V and J ends were trimmed by 5 bases and 6 bases, with 18 bases remaining between them. The chain's CDR3 is CASSPPPWKRDTQYF. The CDR3 region has the DNA TGTGCCAGCAGTCCTCCTCCGTGGAAGCGGGATACGCAGTATTTT.

V gene TRBV4-1 combines with J gene TRBJ1-2, with D maybe TRBD1 (6 bases). The CDR3 is made up of 15 amino acids. V was cut by 4 bases and J by 4 bases, with 16 bases left in between. Germline values: CDR1 MGHRA, CDR2 YSYEKL. The CDR3, as DNA: TGCGCCAGCAGCCTGGGACAAGCGAGCTCCTATGGCTACACCTTC. This translates into CASSLGQASSYGYTF.